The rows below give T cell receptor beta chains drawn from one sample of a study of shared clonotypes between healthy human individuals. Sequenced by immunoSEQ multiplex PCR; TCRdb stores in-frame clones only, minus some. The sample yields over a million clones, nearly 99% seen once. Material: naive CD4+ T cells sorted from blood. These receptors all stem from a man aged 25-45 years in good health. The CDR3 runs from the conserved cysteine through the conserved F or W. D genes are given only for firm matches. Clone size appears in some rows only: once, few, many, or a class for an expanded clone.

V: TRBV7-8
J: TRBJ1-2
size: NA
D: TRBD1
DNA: TGTGCCAGCAGCTTAGTTAGACAGGGGGGCAACTATGGCTACACCTTC
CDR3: CASSLVRQGGNYGYTF

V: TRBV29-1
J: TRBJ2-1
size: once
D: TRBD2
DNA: TGCAGCGTTTTACGGGGGACTAGCGGGAGGAATGAGCAGTTCTTC
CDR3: CSVLRGTSGRNEQFF

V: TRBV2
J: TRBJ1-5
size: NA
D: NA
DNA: TGTGCCAGCCGCCCCGGAATTTATAGCAATCAGCCCCAGCATTTT
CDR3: CASRPGIYSNQPQHF

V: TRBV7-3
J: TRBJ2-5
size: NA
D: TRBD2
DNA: TGTGCCAGCAGCCGCGGGACTAGCAGGATGGAGACCCAGTACTTC
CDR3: CASSRGTSRMETQYF

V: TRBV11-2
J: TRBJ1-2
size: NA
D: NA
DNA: TGTGCCAGCAGCTTAGGCGGACAGTCTGGCTACACCTTC
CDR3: CASSLGGQSGYTF

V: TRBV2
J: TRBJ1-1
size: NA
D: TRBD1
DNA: TGTGCCAGCAGTGAATCCAGACAGGGTATGGGCACTGAAGCTTTCTTT
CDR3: CASSESRQGMGTEAFF

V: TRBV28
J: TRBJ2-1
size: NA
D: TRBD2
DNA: TGTGCCAGCAGCCCCCCGGGGCGGGGGTTGAATGAGCAGTTCTTC
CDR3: CASSPPGRGLNEQFF

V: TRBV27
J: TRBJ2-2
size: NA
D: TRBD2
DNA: TGTGCCAGCACCCCGCGACTAGCGGGAGTTTTGTCCACCGGGGAGCTGTTTTTT
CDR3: CASTPRLAGVLSTGELFF

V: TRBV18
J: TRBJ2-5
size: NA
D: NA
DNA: TGTGCCAGCTCACCAAGTCCCGGGGAGACCCAGTACTTC
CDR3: CASSPSPGETQYF

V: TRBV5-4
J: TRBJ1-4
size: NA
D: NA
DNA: TGTGCCAGCAGCTTGGTGACAGACCACGTCGGAAAACTGTTTTTT
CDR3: CASSLVTDHVGKLFF

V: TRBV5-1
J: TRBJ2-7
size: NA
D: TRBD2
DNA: TGCGCCAGCAGCTTGGTGCTAGCGGGAGAGTTTACTGGGGCTTACGAGCAGTACTTC
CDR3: CASSLVLAGEFTGAYEQYF

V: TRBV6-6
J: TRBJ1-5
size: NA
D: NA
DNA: TGTGCCAGCAGTTTCGGGACCTCGGGTCAGCCCCAGCATTTT
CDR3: CASSFGTSGQPQHF

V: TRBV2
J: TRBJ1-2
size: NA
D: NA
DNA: TGTGCCAGCAGGGTGACCCCTCACGGTGGCTACACCTTC
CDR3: CASRVTPHGGYTF

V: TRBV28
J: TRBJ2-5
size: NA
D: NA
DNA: TGTGCCAGCAGTTTCAGAAGGTCGGAGACCCAGTACTTC
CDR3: CASSFRRSETQYF

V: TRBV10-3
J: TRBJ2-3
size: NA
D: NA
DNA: TGTGCCATCAGTGACCTAGACAGCAAACTCGTTTCAGATACGCAGTATTTT
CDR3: CAISDLDSKLVSDTQYF

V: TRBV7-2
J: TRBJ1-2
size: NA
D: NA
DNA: TGTGCCAGCAGCTTGATGGCCAGCGAAGCCTATGGCTACACCTTC
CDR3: CASSLMASEAYGYTF

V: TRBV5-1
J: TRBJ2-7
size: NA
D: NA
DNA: TGCGCCAGCAGCTTATTGGGGGTAACCTACGAGCAGTACTTC
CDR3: CASSLLGVTYEQYF

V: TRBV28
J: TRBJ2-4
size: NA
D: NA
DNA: TGTGCCAGCAGTCCGCCGGAAAGGCGGCTAGCCAAAAACATTCAGTACTTC
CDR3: CASSPPERRLAKNIQYF

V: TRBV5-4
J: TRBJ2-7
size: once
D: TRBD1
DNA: TGTGCCAGCAGCTACCCTGGGGACAGGGTCGAGCAGTACTTC
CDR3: CASSYPGDRVEQYF

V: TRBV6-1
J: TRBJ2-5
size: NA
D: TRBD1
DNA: TGTGCCAGCAGTGAAAGGGCAGGGGGCGCAGGGACCCAGTACTTC
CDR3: CASSERAGGAGTQYF

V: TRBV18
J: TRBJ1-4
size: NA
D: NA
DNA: TGTGCCAGCTCACCGACAGACCTGGGGTGGGATGAAAAACTGTTTTTT
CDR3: CASSPTDLGWDEKLFF

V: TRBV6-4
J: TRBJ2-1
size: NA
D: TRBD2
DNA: TGTGCCAGCAGTAGACAGCCGCCGGGACTAGCGGGAGGTTACAATGAGCAGTTCTTC
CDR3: CASSRQPPGLAGGYNEQFF

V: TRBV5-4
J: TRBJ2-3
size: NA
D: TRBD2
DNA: TGTGCCAGCAGCTTTAGCGGGGGCACAGATACGCAGTATTTT
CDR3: CASSFSGGTDTQYF

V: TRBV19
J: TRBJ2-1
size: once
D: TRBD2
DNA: TGTGCCAGTAGTAGTGGCCCCTATGGGACTAGCGGGGTAAGCTCCTACAATGAGCAGTTCTTC
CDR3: CASSSGPYGTSGVSSYNEQFF